Sequencing of this TCR beta chain was carried out in a study of a mutant IDH1 vaccine in newly diagnosed glioma. For the study at large: Treated individuals were around 60% male and roughly 40% female, averaging roughly 40 years of age. Visit V12 was scheduled at week 35 and visit V13 at week 47.

Measured with immunoSEQ multiplex PCR; TCRdb has only the in-frame clones, and not every one. The sample has roughly 34,000 clones; around nine tenths are singletons. Documented time point: week 47, end of study. Doses consisted of 300 ug of mutant IDH1 20-mer peptide each, paired with topical imiquimod. All eight of the vaccinations patients received fell in weeks 1, 3, 5, 7, 11, 15, 19 and 23. In its sample, this clone was seen once. As yet, its antigen is unknown. Germline lookup yields CDR1 SGHTA and CDR2 FQGNSA. This CDR3 is 15 amino acids long. V was clipped by 0 bases and J by 4 bases, with 12 bases between them.

The sequence came from a woman in her twenties or thirties with glioma. The source material was PBMCs, sampled from a glioma patient whose treatment included an IDH1 peptide vaccine. This sequence joins TRBV7-2 and TRBJ1-2; D is possibly TRBD1 (5 bases). CDR3 in amino acids: CASSLAVGQSYGYTF. The CDR3 nucleotides read TGTGCCAGCAGCTTAGCGGTGGGGCAGTCCTATGGCTACACCTTC.